This T cell receptor beta chain emerged from a study of T cells of healthy individuals. TCRdb used MiXCR to reprocess the 5' RACE reads, holding one entry per CDR3 protein. Of some 41,000 distinct CDR3 sequences in the sample, approximately 4.5% were seen once. CDR3 length: 13 amino acids. Per germline, CDR1 SSHAT and CDR2 FNYEAQ (reference sequence). Worth noting for this clonotype: A read error may produce the germline difference seen at one junction end.

The rearrangement joins TRBV7-7 to TRBJ2-3; D call uncertain. This TCR was sampled from a human donor in good health. The CDR3 reads CASSLAFTDTQYF. CDR3 sequence (DNA): TGTGCTAGCAGCTTAGCCTTCACAGATACGCAGTATTTT.